This T cell receptor beta chain comes out of a study of CD8 T cells in ankylosing spondylitis. Each CDR3 protein gets one entry after TCRdb re-called the 5' RACE reads with MiXCR. The sample shows around 250,000 distinct CDR3 sequences, roughly 18% of them seen only once. Study observations and caveats: Disease-linked clones reportedly showed significant enrichment in matched ankylosing spondylitis synovial fluid.

This clonotype was observed a few times. Its antigen is unidentified. The CDR3 covers 16 residues. Trimming at V came to 0 bases and at J to 0 bases, leaving 5 bases not matched to a gene. Germline V gene data show CDR1 as LGHNA and CDR2 as YSLEER. The clonotype comes from a male donor with ankylosing spondylitis or in good health (not recorded which). Sequenced material: blood, either unsorted or a sorted T cell fraction (not recorded which). This chain uses TRBV4-3 with TRBJ2-7; 7 bases match TRBD2. The CDR3 reads CASSQDRGGVSYEQYF. The DNA for the CDR3 is TGCGCCAGCAGCCAAGATCGTGGGGGGGTCTCCTACGAGCAGTACTTC.